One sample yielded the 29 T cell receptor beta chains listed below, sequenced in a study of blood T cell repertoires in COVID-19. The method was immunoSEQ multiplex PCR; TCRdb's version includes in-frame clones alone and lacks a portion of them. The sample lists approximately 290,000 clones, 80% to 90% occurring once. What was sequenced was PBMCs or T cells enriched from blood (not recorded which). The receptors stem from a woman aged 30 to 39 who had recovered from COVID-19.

The CDR3 sequence: CATSEQSTGELFF. The CDR3 bases are TGTGCCACCAGTGAACAGAGCACCGGGGAGCTGTTTTTT. V gene TRBV24-1 combines with J gene TRBJ2-2; D is ambiguous. The CDR3 sequence is 13 residues long. The germline V and J ends were trimmed by 4 bases and 4 bases, with 6 bases remaining between them. CDR1 and CDR2 (germline): KGHDR, SFDVKD.

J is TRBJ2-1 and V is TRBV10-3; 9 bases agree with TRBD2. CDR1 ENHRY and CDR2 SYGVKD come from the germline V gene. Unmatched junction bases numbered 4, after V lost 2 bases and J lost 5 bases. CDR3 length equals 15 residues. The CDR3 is CAISEAGTSNNEQFF. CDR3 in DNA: TGTGCCATCAGTGAGGCCGGGACTAGCAACAATGAGCAGTTCTTC.

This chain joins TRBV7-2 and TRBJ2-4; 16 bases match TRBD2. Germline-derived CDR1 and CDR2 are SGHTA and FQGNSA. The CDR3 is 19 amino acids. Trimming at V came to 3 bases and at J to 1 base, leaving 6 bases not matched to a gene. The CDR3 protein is CASSFRGLAGGPAKNIQYF. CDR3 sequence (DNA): TGTGCCAGCAGCTTCCGGGGACTAGCGGGGGGGCCGGCCAAAAACATTCAGTACTTC.

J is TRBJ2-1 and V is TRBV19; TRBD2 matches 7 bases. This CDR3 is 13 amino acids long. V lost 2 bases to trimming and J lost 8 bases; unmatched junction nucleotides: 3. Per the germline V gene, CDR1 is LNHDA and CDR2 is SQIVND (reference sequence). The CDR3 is CASSIRRGDEQFF. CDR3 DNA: TGTGCCAGTAGTATACGACGGGGGGATGAGCAGTTCTTC.

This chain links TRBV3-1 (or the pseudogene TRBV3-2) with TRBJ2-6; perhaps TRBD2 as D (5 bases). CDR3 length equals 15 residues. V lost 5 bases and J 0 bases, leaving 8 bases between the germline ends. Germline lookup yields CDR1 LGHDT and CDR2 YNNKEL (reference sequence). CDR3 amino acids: CASSTRGSGANVLTF. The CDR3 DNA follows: TGTGCCAGCAGCACCCGGGGCTCTGGGGCCAACGTCCTGACTTTC.

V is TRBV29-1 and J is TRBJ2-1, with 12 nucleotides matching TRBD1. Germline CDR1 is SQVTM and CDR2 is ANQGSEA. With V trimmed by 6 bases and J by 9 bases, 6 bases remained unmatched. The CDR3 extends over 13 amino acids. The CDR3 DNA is TGCAGCGTATGGGGGACAGGGGGCGGTGAGCAGTTCTTC. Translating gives CSVWGTGGGEQFF.

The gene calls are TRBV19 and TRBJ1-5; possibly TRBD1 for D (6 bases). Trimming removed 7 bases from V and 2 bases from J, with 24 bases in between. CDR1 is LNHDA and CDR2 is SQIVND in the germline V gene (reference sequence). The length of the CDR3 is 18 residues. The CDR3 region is CASKFGGQFEARNQPQHF. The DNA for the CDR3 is TGTGCCAGTAAATTCGGAGGACAGTTCGAGGCACGCAATCAGCCCCAGCATTTT.

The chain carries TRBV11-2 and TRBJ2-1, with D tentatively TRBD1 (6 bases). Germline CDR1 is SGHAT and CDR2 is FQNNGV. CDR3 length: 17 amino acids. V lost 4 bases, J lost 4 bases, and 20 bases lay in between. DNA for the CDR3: TGTGCCAGCAGCTCACCCTCAGCAGGGGTGGCGTACAATGAGCAGTTCTTC. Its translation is CASSSPSAGVAYNEQFF.

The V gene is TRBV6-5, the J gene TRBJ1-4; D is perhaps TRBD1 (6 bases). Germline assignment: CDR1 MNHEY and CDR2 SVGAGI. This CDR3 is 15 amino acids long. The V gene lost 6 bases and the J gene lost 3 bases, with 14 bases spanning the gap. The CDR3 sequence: CASSPGQTPNEKLFF. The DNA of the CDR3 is TGTGCCAGCAGCCCCGGACAGACTCCTAATGAAAAACTGTTTTTT.

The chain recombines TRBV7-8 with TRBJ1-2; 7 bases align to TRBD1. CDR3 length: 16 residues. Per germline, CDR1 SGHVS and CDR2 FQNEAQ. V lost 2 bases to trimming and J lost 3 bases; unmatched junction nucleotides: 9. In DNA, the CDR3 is TGTGCCAGCAGCTTAAATCCGGCAGGGGGATACTATGGCTACACCTTC. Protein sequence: CASSLNPAGGYYGYTF. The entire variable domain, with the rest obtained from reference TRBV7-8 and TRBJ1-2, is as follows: GAGVSQSPRYKVAKRGQDVALRCDPISGHVSLFWYQQALGQGPEFLTYFQNEAQLDKSGLPSDRFFAERPEGSVSTLKIQRTQQEDSAVYLCASSLNPAGGYYGYTFGSGTRLTVV.

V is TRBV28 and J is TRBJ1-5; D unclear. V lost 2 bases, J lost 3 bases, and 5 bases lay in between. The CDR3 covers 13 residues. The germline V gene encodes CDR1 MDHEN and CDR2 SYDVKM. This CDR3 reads CASSLDTNQPQHF. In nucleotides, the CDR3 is TGTGCCAGCAGTTTAGACACCAATCAGCCCCAGCATTTT.

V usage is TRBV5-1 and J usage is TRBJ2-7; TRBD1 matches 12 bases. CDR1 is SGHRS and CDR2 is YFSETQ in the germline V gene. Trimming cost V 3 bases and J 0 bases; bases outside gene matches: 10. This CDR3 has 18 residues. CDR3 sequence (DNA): TGCGCCAGCAGCTCCCGGGACAGGGGGCTTTTAACCTCCTACGAGCAGTACTTC. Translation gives CASSSRDRGLLTSYEQYF.

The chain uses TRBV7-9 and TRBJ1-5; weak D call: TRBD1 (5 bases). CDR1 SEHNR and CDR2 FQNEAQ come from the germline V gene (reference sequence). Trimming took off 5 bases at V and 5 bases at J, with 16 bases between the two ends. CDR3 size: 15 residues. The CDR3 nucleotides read TGTGCCAGCAGCCCCAGCCAGGGTTTGGATCAGCCCCAGCATTTT. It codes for CASSPSQGLDQPQHF.

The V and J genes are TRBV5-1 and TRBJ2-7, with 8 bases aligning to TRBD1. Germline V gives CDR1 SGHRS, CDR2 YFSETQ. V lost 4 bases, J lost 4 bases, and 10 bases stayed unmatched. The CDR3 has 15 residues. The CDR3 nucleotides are TGCGCCAGCAGCCTACTACAGGGGGAATTATACGAGCAGTACTTC. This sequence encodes CASSLLQGELYEQYF.

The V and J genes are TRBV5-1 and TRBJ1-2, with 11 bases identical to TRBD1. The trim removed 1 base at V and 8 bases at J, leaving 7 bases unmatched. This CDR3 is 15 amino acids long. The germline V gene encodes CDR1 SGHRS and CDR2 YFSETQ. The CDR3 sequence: CASSLLSGQGAGYTF. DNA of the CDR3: TGCGCCAGCAGCTTGTTATCTGGACAGGGGGCGGGCTACACCTTC.

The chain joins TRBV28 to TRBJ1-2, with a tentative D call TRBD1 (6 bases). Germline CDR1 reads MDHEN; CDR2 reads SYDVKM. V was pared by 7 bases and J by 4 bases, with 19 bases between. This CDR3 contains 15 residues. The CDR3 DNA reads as TGTGCCAGCACTCCCGGGGGGGGCGGAAGCTATGGCTACACCTTC. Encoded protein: CASTPGGGGSYGYTF.

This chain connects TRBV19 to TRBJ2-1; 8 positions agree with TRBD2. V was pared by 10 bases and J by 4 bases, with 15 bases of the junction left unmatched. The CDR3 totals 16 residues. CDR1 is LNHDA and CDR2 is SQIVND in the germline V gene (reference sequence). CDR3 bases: TGTGCCACCTCCCCAGAGGTGACTAGCGTGTACAATGAGCAGTTCTTC. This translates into CATSPEVTSVYNEQFF.

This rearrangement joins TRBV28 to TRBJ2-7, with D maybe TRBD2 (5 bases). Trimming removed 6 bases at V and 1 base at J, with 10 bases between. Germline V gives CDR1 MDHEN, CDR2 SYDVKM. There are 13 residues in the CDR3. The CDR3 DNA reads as TGTGCCAGCAGATCTAGCTCGTCCTACGAGCAGTACTTC. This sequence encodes CASRSSSSYEQYF.

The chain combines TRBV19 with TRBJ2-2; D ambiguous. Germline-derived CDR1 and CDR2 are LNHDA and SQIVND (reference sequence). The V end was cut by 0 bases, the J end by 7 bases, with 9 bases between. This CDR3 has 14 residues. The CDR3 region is CASSIELYGGELFF. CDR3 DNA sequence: TGTGCCAGTAGTATAGAACTGTATGGCGGGGAGCTGTTTTTT.

The CDR3: CASSESTSGGYEQYF. The CDR3, as DNA: TGCGCCAGCAGTGAGTCGACTAGCGGGGGGTACGAGCAGTACTTC. This chain joins TRBV10-1 and TRBJ2-7; 13 nucleotides match TRBD2. CDR3 length: 15 residues. Germline V gene sequence: CDR1 WNHNN, CDR2 SYGVQD (reference sequence). V was clipped by 0 bases and J by 4 bases; unmatched bases: 0.

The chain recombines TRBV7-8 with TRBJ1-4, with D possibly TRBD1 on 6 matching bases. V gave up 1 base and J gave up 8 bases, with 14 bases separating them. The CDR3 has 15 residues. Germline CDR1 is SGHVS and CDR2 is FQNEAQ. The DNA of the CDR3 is TGTGCCAGCAGCTTAGTCGGGGGGGCGAGCGAAAAACTGTTTTTT. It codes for CASSLVGGASEKLFF.

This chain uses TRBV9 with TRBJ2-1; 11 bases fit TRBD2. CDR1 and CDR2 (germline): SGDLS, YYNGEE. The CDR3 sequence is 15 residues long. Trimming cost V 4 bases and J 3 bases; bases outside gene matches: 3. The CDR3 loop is CASSSGLAGYNEQFF. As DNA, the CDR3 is TGTGCCAGCAGCTCCGGACTAGCGGGCTACAATGAGCAGTTCTTC. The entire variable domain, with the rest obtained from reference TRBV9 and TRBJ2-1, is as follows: DSGVTQTPKHLITATGQRVTLRCSPRSGDLSVYWYQQSLDQGLQFLIQYYNGEERAKGNILERFSAQQFPDLHSELNLSSLELGDSALYFCASSSGLAGYNEQFFGPGTRLTVL.

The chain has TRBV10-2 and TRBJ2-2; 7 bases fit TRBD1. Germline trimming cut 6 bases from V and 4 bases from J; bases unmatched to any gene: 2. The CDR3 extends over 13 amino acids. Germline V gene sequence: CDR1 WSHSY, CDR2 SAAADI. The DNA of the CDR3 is TGCGCCAGCAGCAGACAGGGCACCGGGGAGCTGTTTTTT. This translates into CASSRQGTGELFF.

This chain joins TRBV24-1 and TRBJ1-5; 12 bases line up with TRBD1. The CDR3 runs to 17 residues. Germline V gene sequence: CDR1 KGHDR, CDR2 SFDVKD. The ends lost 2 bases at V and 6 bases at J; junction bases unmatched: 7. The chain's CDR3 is CATSDSGTGGESQPQHF. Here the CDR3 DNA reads TGTGCCACCAGTGATTCCGGGACAGGGGGCGAGAGTCAGCCCCAGCATTTT.

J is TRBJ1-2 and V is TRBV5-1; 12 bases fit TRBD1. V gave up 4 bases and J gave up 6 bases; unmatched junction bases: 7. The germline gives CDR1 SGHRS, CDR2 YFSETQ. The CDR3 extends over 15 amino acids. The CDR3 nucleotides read TGCGCCAGCAGCCCTACCGGGACAGGGGGCGATGGCTACACCTTC. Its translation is CASSPTGTGGDGYTF.

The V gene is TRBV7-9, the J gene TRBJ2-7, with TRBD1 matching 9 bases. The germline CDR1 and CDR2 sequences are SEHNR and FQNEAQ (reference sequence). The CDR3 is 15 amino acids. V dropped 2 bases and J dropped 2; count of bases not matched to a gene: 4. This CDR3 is CASSLRTGVAYEQYF. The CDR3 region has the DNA TGTGCCAGCAGCTTACGGACAGGGGTTGCCTACGAGCAGTACTTC.

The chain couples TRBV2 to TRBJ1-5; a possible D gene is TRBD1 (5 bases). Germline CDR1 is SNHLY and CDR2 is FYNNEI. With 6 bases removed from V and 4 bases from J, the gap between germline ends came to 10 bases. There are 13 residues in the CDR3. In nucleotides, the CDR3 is TGTGCCAGCAGGGACAACGAGAATCAGCCCCAGCATTTT. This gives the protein CASRDNENQPQHF.

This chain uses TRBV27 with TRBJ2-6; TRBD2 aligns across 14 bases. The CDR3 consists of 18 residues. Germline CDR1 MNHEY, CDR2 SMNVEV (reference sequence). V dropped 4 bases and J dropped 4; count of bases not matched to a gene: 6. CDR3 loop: CASSSTSGRAWGANVLTF. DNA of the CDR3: TGTGCCAGCAGTTCGACTAGCGGGAGGGCCTGGGGGGCCAACGTCCTGACTTTC. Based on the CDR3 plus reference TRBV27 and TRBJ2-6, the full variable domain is EAQVTQNPRYLITVTGKKLTVTCSQNMNHEYMSWYRQDPGLGLRQIYYSMNVEVTDKGDVPEGYKVSRKEKRNFPLILESPSPNQTSLYFCASSSTSGRAWGANVLTFGAGSRLTVL.

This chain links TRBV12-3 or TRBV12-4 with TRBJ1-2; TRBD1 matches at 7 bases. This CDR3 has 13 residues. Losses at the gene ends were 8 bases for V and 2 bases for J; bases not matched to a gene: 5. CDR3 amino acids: CASRRQGNYGYTF. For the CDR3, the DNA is TGTGCCAGCCGACGACAGGGAAACTATGGCTACACCTTC.